Sequencing of this T cell receptor beta chain was carried out in a study of blood T cell repertoires in COVID-19. Looking at the study overall: The United States, Italy and Spain were the sources of the acute and convalescent COVID-19 samples. Nucleic acid was either cDNA or gDNA, and it came from T cells, B-cell-depleted T cells, or PBMCs.

In the source study's methods: Estimates of nucleated cell counts were drawn from the amplification of reference gene primers. Repertoires were generated with immunoSEQ multiplex PCR, while TCRdb's copy carries only in-frame clones and drops some. V, J and clone size are those of that table, while D and trimming were read from the DNA. In the table there are about 190,000 clones, around 86% of which are singletons. The sequenced material came from peripheral blood. The TCR comes from a woman aged 40 to 50 with acute or convalescent COVID-19.

This CDR3 is CASKPGGTDTQYF. CDR3 DNA: TGTGCCAGCAAGCCGGGGGGCACAGATACGCAGTATTTT. This rearrangement joins TRBV28 to TRBJ2-3, with D tentatively TRBD2 (6 bases). This CDR3 region has 13 residues. Trimming removed 7 bases from V and 1 base from J, with 9 bases in between. Germline-derived CDR1 and CDR2 are MDHEN and SYDVKM.